A selection of T cell receptor beta chains follows, all from one sample in a study of blood T cells in healthy people across ages. In TCRdb, the 5' RACE reads were re-called with MiXCR into one record per CDR3 protein. This sample has 700,000 to 900,000 distinct CDR3 sequences, with roughly 26% found just once. The same data also went into a second study, on T cells of mothers and their children.

The specimen sequenced was blood. These receptor sequences come from a boy between 10 and 17 years old in good health. The CDR3 runs from the conserved cysteine through the conserved F or W. Each record gives: V gene, J gene, D gene, clone size, CDR3 protein, CDR3 DNA. A D gene is named only where the DNA matches it firmly. Clone size is stated in some rows and not others, as once, few, many or a class when expanded.

>TRBV6-1|TRBJ2-1|TRBD2|few
CASSQNPGLAGFEQFF
TGTGCCAGCAGCCAAAATCCGGGACTAGCGGGGTTCGAGCAGTTCTTC
>TRBV12-3/TRBV12-4|TRBJ2-7|TRBD1|few
CASRLGQGSAYEQYF
TGTGCCAGCAGGCTCGGACAGGGCTCTGCCTACGAGCAGTACTTC
>TRBV3-1|TRBJ2-1|TRBD2|few
CASSQAGRGTSYNEQFF
TGTGCCAGCAGCCAAGCAGGGCGGGGGACCTCCTACAATGAGCAGTTCTTC
>TRBV10-2|TRBJ2-1|.|.
CASSDHPEQGGEQFF
TGCGCCAGCAGTGATCACCCAGAACAAGGGGGTGAGCAGTTCTTC
>TRBV5-5|TRBJ2-6|.|once
CASSITGANVLTF
TGTGCCAGCAGCATTACTGGGGCCAACGTCCTGACTTTC
>TRBV29-1|TRBJ2-5|.|.
CSVENQETQYF
TGCAGCGTTGAAAACCAAGAGACCCAGTACTTC
>TRBV10-3|TRBJ2-5|.|.
CAISEGRGGETQYF
TGTGCCATCAGTGAGGGCAGGGGAGGAGAGACCCAGTACTTC
>TRBV20-1|TRBJ1-3|.|once
CSANREISGNTIYF
TGCAGTGCCAACAGGGAGATCTCTGGAAACACCATATATTTT
>TRBV14|TRBJ2-7|.|.
CASSQDLSFGWEQYF
TGTGCCAGCAGCCAAGACTTGAGCTTTGGTTGGGAGCAGTACTTC
>TRBV7-3|TRBJ1-5|.|few
CASSLEPNQPQHF
TGTGCCAGCAGCTTAGAGCCCAATCAGCCCCAGCATTTT